Following are 29 T cell receptor beta chains from one sample sequenced in a study of blood T cell repertoires in COVID-19. Sequencing used immunoSEQ multiplex PCR; TCRdb keeps in-frame clones, though not all of them. This sample has tens of thousands of clones, with over 75% found just once. Input material: peripheral blood. These receptors all stem from a human donor in a cohort sampled during active COVID-19.

The V call is TRBV6-2 or TRBV6-3, the J call TRBJ2-5; TRBD2 might be the D (7 bases). CDR1 is MNHEY, CDR2 SVGEGT, per germline. Trimming shortened V by 4 bases and J by 7 bases, and 16 bases separated the two germline ends. This CDR3 has 14 amino acids. In DNA form, the CDR3 reads TGTGCCAGCAGTTGGGAGGGGGAAGCGGTGACCCAGTACTTC. This gives the protein CASSWEGEAVTQYF.

The chain combines TRBV4-1 with TRBJ1-6, with D possibly TRBD1 on 6 matching bases. The CDR3 has 15 residues. Germline CDR1 reads MGHRA; CDR2 reads YSYEKL. V was clipped by 4 bases and J by 4 bases, with 11 bases between them. The CDR3 protein is CASSPRGGYNSPLHF. The CDR3 DNA reads as TGCGCCAGCAGCCCCAGGGGCGGATATAATTCACCCCTCCACTTT.

By sample fraction, this clone is medium-sized. The CDR3 protein is CASSQIQGGANYEQYF. The CDR3 nucleotides are TGCGCCAGCAGCCAAATCCAAGGGGGCGCAAACTACGAGCAGTACTTC. V usage is TRBV4-1 and J usage is TRBJ2-7; 7 bases are shared with TRBD1. After removal of 2 bases from V and 3 bases from J, the junction contained 10 bases not matched to a gene. The CDR3 is made up of 16 amino acids. The germline gives CDR1 MGHRA, CDR2 YSYEKL.

V usage is TRBV6-5 and J usage is TRBJ1-4; tentative D call: TRBD1 (6 bases). Germline V lookup: CDR1 MNHEY, CDR2 SVGAGI. V was cut by 4 bases and J by 4 bases, with 16 bases left in between. This CDR3 contains 16 residues. The CDR3: CASSSGGLTGNEKLFF. As DNA, the CDR3 is TGTGCCAGCAGTTCGGGGGGCCTAACTGGTAATGAAAAACTGTTTTTT.

CDR3 loop: CASSLAEGSYEQYF. CDR3 DNA sequence: TGTGCCAGCAGTTTAGCGGAGGGCTCCTACGAGCAGTACTTC. This sequence joins TRBV27 and TRBJ2-7; D is possibly TRBD2 (6 bases). Germline V gene sequence: CDR1 MNHEY, CDR2 SMNVEV (reference sequence). The CDR3 consists of 14 residues. Deletions cut 2 bases from V and 0 bases from J, with 8 bases between.

The chain recombines TRBV28 with TRBJ2-1; 8 nucleotides match TRBD2. J lost 5 bases, V lost 7 bases, and 4 bases had no gene match. This CDR3 is 13 amino acids long. Germline CDR1 and CDR2: MDHEN and SYDVKM. CDR3 in amino acids: CASIGGGHNEQFF. In DNA, the CDR3 is TGTGCCAGCATCGGGGGGGGGCACAATGAGCAGTTCTTC.

The gene calls are TRBV6-5 and TRBJ1-5; maybe TRBD1 (6 bases). Germline loops: CDR1 MNHEY, CDR2 SVGAGI. The CDR3 totals 15 residues. V was cut by 5 bases and J by 2 bases, with 13 bases left in between. This CDR3 reads CASSRTPGGNQPQHF. As DNA, the CDR3 is TGTGCCAGCAGTCGAACGCCAGGGGGCAATCAGCCCCAGCATTTT.

This sequence joins TRBV9 and TRBJ2-3; D unresolved. The V and J ends lost 3 bases and 3 bases respectively, with 8 bases between them. The CDR3 runs 13 residues. Germline values: CDR1 SGDLS, CDR2 YYNGEE. This CDR3 is CASSAPVTDTQYF. In DNA, the CDR3 is TGTGCCAGCAGCGCCCCGGTGACAGATACGCAGTATTTT.

J is TRBJ1-2 and V is TRBV9; the D gene is possibly TRBD1 (5 bases). The CDR3 extends over 15 amino acids. V was trimmed by 3 bases and J by 5 bases, leaving 17 bases between them. The germline CDR1 and CDR2 sequences are SGDLS and YYNGEE. The CDR3: CASSAGGGIFYGYTF. The CDR3 DNA is TGTGCCAGCAGCGCGGGCGGGGGGATCTTTTATGGCTACACCTTC.

The J gene is TRBJ2-7, the V gene TRBV11-2, with 7 bases that match TRBD1. The CDR3 contains 14 residues. V was pared by 2 bases and J by 4 bases, with 5 bases of the junction left unmatched. From germline, CDR1 is SGHAT and CDR2 FQNNGV. The CDR3 sequence: CASSLSRTGYEQYF. CDR3 DNA: TGTGCCAGCAGCTTAAGCCGGACAGGTTACGAGCAGTACTTC.

The V gene is TRBV5-1, the J gene TRBJ2-1; 7 bases line up with TRBD2. Germline trimming cut 1 base from V and 5 bases from J; bases unmatched to any gene: 18. This CDR3 has 19 amino acids. Looked up from germline, CDR1 is SGHRS and CDR2 is YFSETQ. In DNA, the CDR3 is TGCGCCAGCAGCTTGTGGACCCAGCGGGATTCTTCCCCAAACAATGAGCAGTTCTTC. Translating gives CASSLWTQRDSSPNNEQFF.

The CDR3 region is CASSLFQAEQYF. CDR3 bases: TGTGCCAGCAGTTTATTCCAGGCGGAGCAGTACTTC. This chain connects TRBV12-3 or TRBV12-4 to TRBJ2-7, with D uncertain. V lost 2 bases and J lost 7, with 9 bases in between. There are 12 residues in the CDR3.

This rearrangement joins TRBV28 to TRBJ2-3, with a tentative D call TRBD1 (6 bases). Trimming took 4 bases from V and 2 from J, leaving 13 bases between them. CDR3 length: 15 residues. CDR1 is MDHEN and CDR2 is SYDVKM in the germline V gene. This CDR3 reads CASSSLQGTTDTQYF. CDR3 in DNA: TGTGCCAGCAGTTCGCTCCAGGGGACCACAGATACGCAGTATTTT.

Notes on this clone: Other DNA sequences in this specimen translate into the identical CDR3. This chain joins TRBV27 and TRBJ1-2; D perhaps matches TRBD1 (6 bases). The CDR3 is made up of 14 amino acids. The germline V gene has CDR1 MNHEY and CDR2 SMNVEV (reference sequence). Trimming took 2 bases from V and 5 from J, leaving 12 bases between them. The CDR3 loop is CASSLGGQPYGYTF. In DNA, the CDR3 is TGTGCCAGCAGTTTAGGAGGACAGCCATATGGCTACACCTTC.

The chain carries TRBV6-2 or TRBV6-3 and TRBJ2-2; D is possibly TRBD2 (6 bases). This CDR3 contains 16 residues. V was trimmed by 3 bases and J by 8 bases, leaving 19 bases between them. The V gene's germline CDR1 is MNHEY and CDR2 SVGEGT. The CDR3 sequence is CASSYHGRGEGGELFF. The CDR3 DNA follows: TGTGCCAGCAGTTATCACGGCCGCGGGGAAGGGGGGGAGCTGTTTTTT.

The chain joins TRBV4-3 to TRBJ2-7; D perhaps matches TRBD1 (6 bases). Germline CDR1 and CDR2: LGHNA and YSLEER. The germline V and J ends were trimmed by 0 bases and 3 bases, with 18 bases remaining between them. This CDR3 is 17 amino acids long. The CDR3 loop is CASSQDTRQDRYYEQYF. CDR3 in DNA: TGCGCCAGCAGCCAAGATACGAGACAGGACCGATACTACGAGCAGTACTTC.

V gene TRBV19 combines with J gene TRBJ2-2; 9 nucleotides line up with TRBD2. Germline V gives CDR1 LNHDA, CDR2 SQIVND (reference sequence). The junction had 5 bases not matched to a gene; V was cut back by 7 bases and J by 2 bases. The CDR3 contains 15 residues. Here the CDR3 DNA reads TGTGCCAGTAACCCCGGGACTAGCAACACCGGGGAGCTGTTTTTT. Residues: CASNPGTSNTGELFF.

This sequence joins TRBV4-2 and TRBJ2-1; 11 positions match TRBD2. The junction had 9 bases not matched to a gene; V was cut back by 2 bases and J by 6 bases. From germline, CDR1 is LGHNA and CDR2 YNFKEQ. The CDR3 sequence is 17 residues long. Written as DNA, the CDR3 is TGTGCCAGCAGCCAAAATCTCGGGACTAGCGGTGGCAATGAGCAGTTCTTC. Translation gives CASSQNLGTSGGNEQFF.

The chain recombines TRBV19 with TRBJ1-2; 9 nucleotides match TRBD1. The V and J ends lost 3 bases and 4 bases, in that order; junction bases with no gene match: 18. Germline values: CDR1 LNHDA, CDR2 SQIVND (reference sequence). CDR3 length equals 19 residues. CDR3 in amino acids: CASSIMGPGQGGRLYGYTF. The CDR3 DNA follows: TGTGCCAGTAGTATCATGGGGCCGGGACAGGGAGGACGGCTCTATGGCTACACCTTC.

Written as DNA, the CDR3 is TGCGCCAGCAGCGCCACCAATGTACAGTTCACTGGAAACACCATATATTTT. As protein: CASSATNVQFTGNTIYF. The V call is TRBV5-1, the J call TRBJ1-3, with D hard to call. Germline assignment: CDR1 SGHRS and CDR2 YFSETQ. V was pared by 4 bases and J by 2 bases, with 19 bases between. The CDR3 runs 17 residues.

This clone was picked up a small number of times. This sequence joins TRBV4-2 and TRBJ1-3; 7 positions match TRBD1. The CDR3 covers 16 residues. V gave up 0 bases and J gave up 4 bases; unmatched junction bases: 6. Germline CDR1 and CDR2: LGHNA and YNFKEQ. The DNA for the CDR3 is TGTGCCAGCAGCCAAGAAGGCTGGACAGGAGGAAACACCATATATTTT. Translated: CASSQEGWTGGNTIYF.

This clone appeared once. The chain combines TRBV12-5 with TRBJ2-5, with no clear D. The CDR3 is 9 amino acids. V gave up 3 bases and J gave up 14 bases, with 7 bases separating them. Germline-derived CDR1 and CDR2 are LGHNT and FRNRAP. DNA for the CDR3: TGTGCTAGTGGTTTCCCCCCTTACTTC. This encodes CASGFPPYF.

The V call is TRBV15, the J call TRBJ2-3; perhaps TRBD2 as D (6 bases). V gave up 3 bases and J gave up 4 bases, with 20 bases separating them. The CDR3 covers 17 residues. Germline V CDR1 and CDR2: LNHNV, YYDKDF (reference sequence). The CDR3 DNA reads as TGTGCCACCAGCAGGTCCTTTTTGACGGGAGATCCAGATACGCAGTATTTT. Translating it yields CATSRSFLTGDPDTQYF.

This clone was observed a single time. The gene calls are TRBV2 and TRBJ1-5; possible D gene TRBD1, 6 bases. The CDR3 totals 12 residues. V was trimmed by 9 bases and J by 6 bases, leaving 12 bases between them. Germline V gene data show CDR1 as SNHLY and CDR2 as FYNNEI. The CDR3 loop reads CASTRGSQPQHF. Here the CDR3 DNA reads TGTGCCAGTACGAGGGGGAGTCAGCCCCAGCATTTT.

The chain is built from TRBV9 and TRBJ2-5, with D perhaps matching TRBD2 (5 bases). The CDR3 is 13 amino acids. Trimming took 4 bases from V and 3 from J, leaving 10 bases between them. Germline assignment: CDR1 SGDLS and CDR2 YYNGEE. In DNA form, the CDR3 reads TGTGCCAGCAGCCTTGAGAGGGAAGAGACCCAGTACTTC. It codes for CASSLEREETQYF.

The chain recombines TRBV28 with TRBJ1-3; weak D call: TRBD1 (5 bases). The germline V gene has CDR1 MDHEN and CDR2 SYDVKM. Trimming left V 5 bases short and J 0 bases short, with 17 bases between. The CDR3 runs 17 residues. CDR3 sequence (DNA): TGTGCCAGCAGTCAGCCGGGGGGACCCCTCTCTGGAAACACCATATATTTT. It codes for CASSQPGGPLSGNTIYF.

A single count supports this clone. The chain couples TRBV11-1 to TRBJ1-2; 7 bases align to TRBD1. Germline CDR1 and CDR2: SGHAT and FQDESV (reference sequence). The junction had 6 bases not matched to a gene; V was cut back by 3 bases and J by 2 bases. The CDR3 is 15 amino acids. CDR3 residues: CASSFETGLNYGYTF. The CDR3 nucleotides read TGTGCCAGCAGCTTTGAGACAGGGTTGAACTATGGCTACACCTTC. The entire variable domain, with the rest obtained from reference TRBV11-1 and TRBJ1-2, is as follows: EAEVAQSPRYKITEKSQAVAFWCDPISGHATLYWYRQILGQGPELLVQFQDESVVDDSQLPKDRFSAERLKGVDSTLKIQPAELGDSAMYLCASSFETGLNYGYTFGSGTRLTVV.

This sequence joins TRBV3-1 (or the pseudogene TRBV3-2) and TRBJ1-5; 8 bases agree with TRBD1. Trimming cost V 2 bases and J 5 bases; bases outside gene matches: 2. The CDR3 has 14 amino acids. CDR1 is LGHDT, CDR2 YNNKEL, per germline (reference sequence). CDR3 in amino acids: CASSQTGGYQPQHF. DNA of the CDR3: TGTGCCAGCAGCCAAACAGGGGGGTATCAGCCCCAGCATTTT.

The V and J genes are TRBV5-1 and TRBJ2-7; the match to TRBD2 covers 12 bases. Germline V lookup: CDR1 SGHRS, CDR2 YFSETQ. V shed 1 base, J shed 4 bases, and the junction held 3 bases outside the gene matches. The CDR3 length is 15 residues. CDR3 nucleotide sequence: TGCGCCAGCAGCTTGTCCCTAGCGGGAGGGTACGAGCAGTACTTC. This gives the protein CASSLSLAGGYEQYF. The entire variable domain, with the rest obtained from reference TRBV5-1 and TRBJ2-7, is as follows: KAGVTQTPRYLIKTRGQQVTLSCSPISGHRSVSWYQQTPGQGLQFLFEYFSETQRNKGNFPGRFSGRQFSNSRSEMNVSTLELGDSALYLCASSLSLAGGYEQYFGPGTRLTVT.